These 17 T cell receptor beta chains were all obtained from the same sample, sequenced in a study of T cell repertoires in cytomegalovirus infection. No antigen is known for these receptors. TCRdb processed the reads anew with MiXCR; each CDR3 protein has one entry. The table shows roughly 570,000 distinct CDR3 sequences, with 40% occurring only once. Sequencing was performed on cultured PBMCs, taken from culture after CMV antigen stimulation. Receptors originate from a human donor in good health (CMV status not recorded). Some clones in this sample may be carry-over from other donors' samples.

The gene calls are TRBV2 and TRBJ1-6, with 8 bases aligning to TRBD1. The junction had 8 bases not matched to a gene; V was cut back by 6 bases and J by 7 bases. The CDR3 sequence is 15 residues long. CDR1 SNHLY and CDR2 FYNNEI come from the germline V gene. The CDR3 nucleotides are TGTGCCAGCAGCGTATCAGGGGGCCTCAATTCACCCCTCCACTTT. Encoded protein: CASSVSGGLNSPLHF.

The CDR3 coding sequence is TGTGCCAGCAGCTTACGGGGACACACTTTCAATGAGCAGTTCTTC. Translated, it gives CASSLRGHTFNEQFF. This chain joins TRBV7-8 and TRBJ2-1, with a weak D call TRBD1 (6 bases). V was clipped by 2 bases and J by 6 bases, with 14 bases between them. This CDR3 has 15 amino acids. CDR1 is SGHVS and CDR2 is FQNEAQ in the germline V gene. The complete variable domain, with remaining parts taken from reference TRBV7-8 and TRBJ2-1, reads GAGVSQSPRYKVAKRGQDVALRCDPISGHVSLFWYQQALGQGPEFLTYFQNEAQLDKSGLPSDRFFAERPEGSVSTLKIQRTQQEDSAVYLCASSLRGHTFNEQFFGPGTRLTVL.

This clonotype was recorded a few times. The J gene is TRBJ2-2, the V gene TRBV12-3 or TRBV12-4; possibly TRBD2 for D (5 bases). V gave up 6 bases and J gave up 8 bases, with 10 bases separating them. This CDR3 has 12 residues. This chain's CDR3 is CASSPRGGELFF. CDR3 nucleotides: TGTGCCAGCAGCCCCAGAGGGGGGGAGCTGTTTTTT.

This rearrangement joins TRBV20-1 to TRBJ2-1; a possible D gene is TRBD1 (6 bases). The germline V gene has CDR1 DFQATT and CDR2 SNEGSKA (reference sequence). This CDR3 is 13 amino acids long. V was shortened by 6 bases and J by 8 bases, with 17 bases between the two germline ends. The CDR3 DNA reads TGCAGTGCGCCGGGCCAGGGGAGCGATGAGCAGTTCTTC. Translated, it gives CSAPGQGSDEQFF.

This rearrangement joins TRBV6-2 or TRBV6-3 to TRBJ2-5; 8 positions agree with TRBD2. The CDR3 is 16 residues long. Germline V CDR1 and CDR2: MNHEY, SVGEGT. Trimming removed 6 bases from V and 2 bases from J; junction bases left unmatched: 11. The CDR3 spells CASSPWVAGSQETQYF. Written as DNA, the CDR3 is TGTGCCAGCAGCCCCTGGGTAGCGGGATCTCAAGAGACCCAGTACTTC.

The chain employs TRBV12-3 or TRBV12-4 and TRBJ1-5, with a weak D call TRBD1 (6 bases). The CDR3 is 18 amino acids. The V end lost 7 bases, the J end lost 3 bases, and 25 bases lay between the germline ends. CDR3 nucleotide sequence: TGTGCCAGCAATGTTAAGGGTTTTGGACAGTTGATCAATCAGCCCCAGCATTTT. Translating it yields CASNVKGFGQLINQPQHF.

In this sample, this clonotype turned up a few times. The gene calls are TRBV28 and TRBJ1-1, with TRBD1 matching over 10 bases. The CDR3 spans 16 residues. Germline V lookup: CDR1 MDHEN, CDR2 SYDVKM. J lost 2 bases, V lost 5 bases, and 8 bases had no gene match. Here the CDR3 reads CASSPFGQGGNTEAFF. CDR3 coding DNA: TGTGCCAGCAGTCCCTTCGGACAGGGGGGTAACACTGAAGCTTTCTTT.

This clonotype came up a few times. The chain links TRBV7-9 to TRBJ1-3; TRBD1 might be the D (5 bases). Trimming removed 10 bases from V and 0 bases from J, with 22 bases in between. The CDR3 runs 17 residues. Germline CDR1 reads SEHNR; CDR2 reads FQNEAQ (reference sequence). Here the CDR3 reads CAIDRPGPVISGNTIYF. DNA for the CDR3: TGTGCCATAGACCGACCGGGGCCGGTCATCTCTGGAAACACCATATATTTT.

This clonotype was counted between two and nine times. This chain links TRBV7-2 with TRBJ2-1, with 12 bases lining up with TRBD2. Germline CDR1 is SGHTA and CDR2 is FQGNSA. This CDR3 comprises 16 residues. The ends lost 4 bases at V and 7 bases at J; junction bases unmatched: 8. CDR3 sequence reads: CASSSPRTSGENEQFF. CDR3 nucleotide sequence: TGTGCCAGCAGCTCCCCCCGGACTAGCGGGGAAAATGAGCAGTTCTTC.

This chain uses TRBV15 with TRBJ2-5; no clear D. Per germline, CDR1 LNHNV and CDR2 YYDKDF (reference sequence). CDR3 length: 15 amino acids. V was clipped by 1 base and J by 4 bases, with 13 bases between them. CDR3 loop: CATSRGPSSRETQYF. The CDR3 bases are TGTGCCACCAGCAGAGGCCCGAGCTCTCGAGAGACCCAGTACTTC.

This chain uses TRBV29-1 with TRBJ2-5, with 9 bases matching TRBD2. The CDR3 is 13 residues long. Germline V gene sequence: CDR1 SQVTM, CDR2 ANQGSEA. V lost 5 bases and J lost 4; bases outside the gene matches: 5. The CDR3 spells CSVTAGGAETQYF. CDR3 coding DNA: TGCAGCGTTACGGCGGGAGGGGCAGAGACCCAGTACTTC. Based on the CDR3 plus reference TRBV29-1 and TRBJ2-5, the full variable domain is SAVISQKPSRDICQRGTSLTIQCQVDSQVTMMFWYRQQPGQSLTLIATANQGSEATYESGFVIDKFPISRPNLTFSTLTVSNMSPEDSSIYLCSVTAGGAETQYFGPGTRLLVL.

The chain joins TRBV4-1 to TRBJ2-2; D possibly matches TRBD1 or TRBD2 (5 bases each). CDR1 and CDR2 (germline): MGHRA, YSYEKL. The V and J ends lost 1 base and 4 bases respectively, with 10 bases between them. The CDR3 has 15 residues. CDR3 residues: CASSQGGSSTGELFF. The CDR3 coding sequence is TGCGCCAGCAGCCAAGGGGGGAGTAGCACCGGGGAGCTGTTTTTT.

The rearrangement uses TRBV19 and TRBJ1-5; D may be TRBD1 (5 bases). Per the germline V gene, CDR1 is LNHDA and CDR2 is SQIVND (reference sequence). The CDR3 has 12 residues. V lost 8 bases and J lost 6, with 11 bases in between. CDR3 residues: CASGPGIQPQHF. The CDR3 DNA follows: TGTGCCAGTGGTCCAGGGATTCAGCCCCAGCATTTT.

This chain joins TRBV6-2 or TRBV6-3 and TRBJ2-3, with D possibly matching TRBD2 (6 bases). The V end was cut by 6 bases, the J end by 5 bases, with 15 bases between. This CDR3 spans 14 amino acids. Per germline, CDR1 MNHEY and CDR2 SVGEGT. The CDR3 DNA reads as TGTGCCAGCAGGGCGGGGCAACTGGGAGATACGCAGTATTTT. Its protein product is CASRAGQLGDTQYF.

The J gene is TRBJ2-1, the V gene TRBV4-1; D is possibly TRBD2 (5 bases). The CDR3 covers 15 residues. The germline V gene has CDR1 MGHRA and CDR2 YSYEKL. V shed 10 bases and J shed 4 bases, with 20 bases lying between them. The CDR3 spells CATRRELLDYNEQFF. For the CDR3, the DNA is TGCGCCACCCGAAGGGAGCTCCTCGATTACAATGAGCAGTTCTTC.

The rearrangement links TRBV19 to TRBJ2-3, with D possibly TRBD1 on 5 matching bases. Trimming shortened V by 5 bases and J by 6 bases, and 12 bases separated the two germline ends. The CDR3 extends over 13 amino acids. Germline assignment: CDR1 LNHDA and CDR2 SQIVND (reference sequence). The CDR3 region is CASSAGHTDTQYF. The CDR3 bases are TGTGCCAGTAGTGCTGGACACACGGATACGCAGTATTTT.

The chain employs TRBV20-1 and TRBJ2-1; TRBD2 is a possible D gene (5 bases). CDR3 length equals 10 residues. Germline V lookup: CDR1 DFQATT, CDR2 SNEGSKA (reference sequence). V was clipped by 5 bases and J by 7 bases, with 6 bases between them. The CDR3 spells CSAWENEQFF. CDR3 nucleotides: TGCAGTGCTTGGGAGAATGAGCAGTTCTTC.